A selection of T cell receptor beta chains follows, all from one sample in a study of cytomegalovirus exposure and HLA in healthy donors. Method: immunoSEQ multiplex PCR; TCRdb's copy keeps in-frame clones and lacks some. This table has under 300,000 clones, approximately 82% appearing once. The sample comprised PBMCs. These receptors came from a woman aged 60-70 years in good health and CMV-seropositive. Both conserved end residues are part of each CDR3. D genes are given only for firm matches. Rows may omit the clone size; those that give it use once, few, many or a size class.

abundance | j_gene | v_gene | d_gene | CDR3aa | CDR3nt
few | TRBJ1-1 | TRBV5-4 | NA | CASSVDTNTEAFF | TGTGCCAGCAGCGTCGACACGAACACTGAAGCTTTCTTT
NA | TRBJ2-3 | TRBV4-1 | NA | CASSQTGTPGLDTQYF | TGCGCCAGCAGCCAGACCGGGACTCCGGGCCTAGATACGCAGTATTTT
NA | TRBJ2-7 | TRBV5-1 | NA | CASSWQGEAYEQYF | TGCGCCAGCAGCTGGCAGGGGGAGGCGTACGAGCAGTACTTC
NA | TRBJ2-3 | TRBV18 | TRBD1 | CASSPLRDRGTDTQYF | TGTGCCAGCTCACCCCTGAGGGACAGAGGCACAGATACGCAGTATTTT
once | TRBJ2-2 | TRBV9 | NA | CASSVGGRTFTGELFF | TGTGCCAGCAGCGTAGGTGGGAGGACATTCACCGGGGAGCTGTTTTTT
NA | TRBJ1-2 | TRBV4-1 | NA | CASSREPGLYGYTF | TGCGCCAGCAGCCGAGAGCCCGGACTCTATGGCTACACCTTC
NA | TRBJ1-2 | TRBV30 | NA | CAHRSQNTLYGYTF | TGTGCCCACAGGTCCCAGAATACATTATATGGCTACACCTTC
NA | TRBJ2-2 | TRBV7-3 | TRBD2 | CASSLNPNRLAGGGGELFF | TGTGCCAGCAGCTTAAATCCGAACAGGCTAGCGGGAGGAGGCGGGGAGCTGTTTTTT
NA | TRBJ1-2 | TRBV27 | TRBD1 | CASSLLGTALVTF | TGTGCCAGCAGTTTATTAGGGACAGCCCTCGTCACCTTC
NA | TRBJ2-5 | TRBV28 | TRBD2 | CASNAGLDANF | TGTGCCAGCAATGCTGGACTAGACGCAAACTTC
NA | TRBJ2-2 | TRBV7-2 | NA | CASSFLASGTGELFF | TGTGCCAGCAGCTTCCTAGCGAGCGGCACCGGGGAGCTGTTTTTT
NA | TRBJ1-1 | TRBV5-1 | TRBD1 | CASSFSLQKGTDTEAFF | TGCGCCAGCAGCTTTTCCCTCCAAAAAGGGACAGACACTGAAGCTTTCTTT
NA | TRBJ2-1 | TRBV6-5 | NA | CASSYTGTVQFF | TGTGCCAGCAGTTACACCGGGACTGTTCAGTTCTTC
NA | TRBJ2-3 | TRBV5-1 | NA | CASSLYSGSTDTQYF | TGCGCCAGCAGCTTGTACAGCGGGAGCACAGATACGCAGTATTTT
once | TRBJ2-3 | TRBV5-1 | TRBD2 | CASNSGRRADTQYF | TGCGCCAGTAACAGCGGGAGAAGGGCAGATACGCAGTATTTT
NA | TRBJ2-1 | TRBV7-6 | TRBD2 | CASSVRLAGDLYNEQFF | TGTGCCAGCAGCGTACGACTAGCGGGGGACCTCTACAATGAGCAGTTCTTC
NA | TRBJ1-1 | TRBV7-9 | NA | CASTLGGLTEAFF | TGTGCCAGCACCCTGGGGGGGCTAACTGAAGCTTTCTTT
NA | TRBJ2-3 | TRBV27 | NA | CASSLIGTDTQYF | TGTGCCAGCAGTTTAATCGGCACAGATACGCAGTATTTT
once | TRBJ2-4 | TRBV5-1 | NA | CASSLGIPGIQYF | TGCGCCAGCAGCTTGGGAATCCCGGGCATTCAGTACTTC
NA | TRBJ1-2 | TRBV28 | NA | CASNPAGYGYTF | TGTGCCAGCAATCCGGCGGGCTATGGCTACACCTTC
NA | TRBJ1-6 | TRBV5-4 | TRBD1 | CASSRDRENSPLHF | TGTGCCAGCAGTCGGGACAGGGAGAATTCACCCCTCCACTTT
once | TRBJ1-2 | TRBV28 | NA | CASSTKRLGGYTF | TGTGCCAGCTCGACGAAGCGCCTCGGGGGCTACACCTTC
NA | TRBJ1-2 | TRBV6-1 | NA | CASSEAWSRGYTF | TGTGCCAGCAGTGAAGCGTGGTCCCGGGGCTACACCTTC
NA | TRBJ2-1 | TRBV5-1 | NA | CASSFTRNEQFF | TGCGCCAGCAGCTTCACTAGGAATGAGCAGTTCTTC
NA | TRBJ2-1 | TRBV7-3 | TRBD2 | CASSPRLASSYNEQFF | TGTGCCAGCAGTCCGAGACTAGCGAGCTCCTACAATGAGCAGTTCTTC
NA | TRBJ2-1 | TRBV5-1 | TRBD2 | CASSRGLAGDWSYSYNEQFF | TGCGCCAGCAGCCGTGGACTAGCGGGAGATTGGTCATACTCCTACAATGAGCAGTTCTTC
NA | TRBJ1-5 | TRBV2 | TRBD1 | CASTQDRGNQPQHF | TGTGCCAGCACCCAGGACAGGGGGAATCAGCCCCAGCATTTT
few | TRBJ1-5 | TRBV6-5 | NA | CASSPNSNQPQHF | TGTGCCAGCAGCCCAAATAGCAATCAGCCCCAGCATTTT
NA | TRBJ2-7 | TRBV5-1 | TRBD1 | CASRTGTGSVEQYF | TGCGCCAGCAGGACCGGGACAGGGTCGGTCGAGCAGTACTTC
NA | TRBJ2-7 | TRBV19 | NA | CASSEGGYEQYF | TGTGCCAGTAGTGAAGGAGGCTACGAGCAGTACTTC
NA | TRBJ1-2 | TRBV5-1 | NA | CASSFGRGAFYGYTF | TGCGCCAGCAGCTTCGGTAGGGGCGCTTTCTATGGCTACACCTTC